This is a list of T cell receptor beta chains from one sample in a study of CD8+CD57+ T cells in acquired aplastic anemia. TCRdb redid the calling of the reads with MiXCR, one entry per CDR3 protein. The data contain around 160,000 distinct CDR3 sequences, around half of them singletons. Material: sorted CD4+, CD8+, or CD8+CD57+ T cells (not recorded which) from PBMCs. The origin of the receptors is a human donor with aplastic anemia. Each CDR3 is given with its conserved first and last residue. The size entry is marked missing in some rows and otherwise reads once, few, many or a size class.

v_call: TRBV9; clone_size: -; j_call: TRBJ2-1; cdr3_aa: CASSDRPGTSYNEQFF
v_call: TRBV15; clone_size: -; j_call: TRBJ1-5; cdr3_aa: CATSSDGGRGQPQHF
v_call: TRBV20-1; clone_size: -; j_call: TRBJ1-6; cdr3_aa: CSATDTLNSPLHF
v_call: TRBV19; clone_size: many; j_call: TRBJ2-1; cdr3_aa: CASSGSASYNEQFF
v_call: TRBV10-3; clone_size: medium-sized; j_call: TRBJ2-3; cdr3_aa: CAIRPGLAIDTQYF
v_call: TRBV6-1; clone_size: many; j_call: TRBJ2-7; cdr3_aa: CASSPGTGFTYEQYF
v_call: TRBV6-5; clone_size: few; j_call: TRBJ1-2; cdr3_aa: CASSYGGEGYTF
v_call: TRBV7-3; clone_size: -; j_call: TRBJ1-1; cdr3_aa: CASSFQGLDGEAFF
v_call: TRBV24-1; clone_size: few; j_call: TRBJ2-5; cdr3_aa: CATSKGGRETQYF
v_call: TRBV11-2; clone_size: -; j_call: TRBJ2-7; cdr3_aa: CASSSTSGSPYEQYF
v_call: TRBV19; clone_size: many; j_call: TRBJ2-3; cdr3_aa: CASTRGQGGGTDTQYF
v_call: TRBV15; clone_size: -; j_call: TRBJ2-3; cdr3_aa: CATRGGYSDTQYF
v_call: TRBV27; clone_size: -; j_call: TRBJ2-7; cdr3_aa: CASSLWGRSSYEQYF
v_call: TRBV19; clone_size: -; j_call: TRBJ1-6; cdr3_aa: CASSQGTANSPLHF
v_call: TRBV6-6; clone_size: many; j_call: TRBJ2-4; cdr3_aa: CASSFPRDIQYF
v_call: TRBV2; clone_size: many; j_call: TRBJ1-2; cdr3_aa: CASYTGPFNYGYTF
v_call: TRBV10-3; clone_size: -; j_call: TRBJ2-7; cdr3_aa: CAVSESLAGGRYEQYF
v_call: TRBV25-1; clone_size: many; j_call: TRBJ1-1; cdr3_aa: CATVPGMNTEAFF
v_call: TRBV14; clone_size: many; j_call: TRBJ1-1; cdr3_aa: CASSQESVRPEAFF
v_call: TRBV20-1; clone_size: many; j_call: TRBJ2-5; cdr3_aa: CSAPLGGSEEETQYF
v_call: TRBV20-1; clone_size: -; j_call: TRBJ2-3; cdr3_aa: CSARDVGGWGTDTQYF
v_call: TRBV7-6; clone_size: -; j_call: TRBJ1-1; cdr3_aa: CASSPRTATEAFF
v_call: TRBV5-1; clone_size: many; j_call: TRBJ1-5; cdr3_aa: CASSPGTANQPQHF
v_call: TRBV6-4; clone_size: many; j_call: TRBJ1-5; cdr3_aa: CASSDSGGIHQPQHF
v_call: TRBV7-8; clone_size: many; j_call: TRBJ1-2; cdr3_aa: CASTEVGTGIYGYTF
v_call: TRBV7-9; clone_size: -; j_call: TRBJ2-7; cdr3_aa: CASSPRGHEQYF
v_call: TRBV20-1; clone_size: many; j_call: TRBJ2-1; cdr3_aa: CSARPGLAVYNEQFF
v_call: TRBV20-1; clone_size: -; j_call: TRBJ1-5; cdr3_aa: CSARPGQPQHF
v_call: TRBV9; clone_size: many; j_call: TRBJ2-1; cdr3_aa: CASSVGGTYNEQFF
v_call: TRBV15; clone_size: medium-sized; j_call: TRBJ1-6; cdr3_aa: CATSRGGALSPLHF
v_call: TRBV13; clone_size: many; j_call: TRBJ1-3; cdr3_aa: CASSWRAGVSGNTIYF
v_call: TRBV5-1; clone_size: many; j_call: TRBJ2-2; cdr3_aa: CASSLGLAGATGELFF
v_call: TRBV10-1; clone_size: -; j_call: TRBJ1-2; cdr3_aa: CASSEGGGVDGYTF
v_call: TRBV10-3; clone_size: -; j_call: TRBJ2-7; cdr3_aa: CAIKEARGTSYEQYF
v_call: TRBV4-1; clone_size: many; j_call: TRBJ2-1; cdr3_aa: CATSGGNYNEQFF
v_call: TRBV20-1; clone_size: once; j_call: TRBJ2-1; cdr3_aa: CSAIRPVYNEQFF
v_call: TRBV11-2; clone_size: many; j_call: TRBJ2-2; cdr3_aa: CASSPGAGGPAGELFF
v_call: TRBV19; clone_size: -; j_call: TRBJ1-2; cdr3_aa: CASRMTGQGVEVGYTF
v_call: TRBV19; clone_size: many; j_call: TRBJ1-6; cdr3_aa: CASSTIWTNNSPLHF
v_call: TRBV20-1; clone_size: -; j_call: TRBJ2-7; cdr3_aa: CSARGQAYGQYF
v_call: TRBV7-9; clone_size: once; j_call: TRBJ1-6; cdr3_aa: CASREVSNSPLHF
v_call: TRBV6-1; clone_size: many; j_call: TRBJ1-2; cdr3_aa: CASSRTGIAELNYGYTF
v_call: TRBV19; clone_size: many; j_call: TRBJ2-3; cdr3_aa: CAAGRLAGGKAQYF
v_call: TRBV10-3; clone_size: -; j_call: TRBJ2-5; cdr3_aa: CATRKSEETQYF
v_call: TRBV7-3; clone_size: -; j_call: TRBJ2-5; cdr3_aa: CASSLMASGSQETQYF
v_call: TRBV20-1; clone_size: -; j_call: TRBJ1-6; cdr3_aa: CSARDYGTGGESPLHF
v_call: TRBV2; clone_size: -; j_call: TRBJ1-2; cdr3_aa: CASKGLQGAGGYTF
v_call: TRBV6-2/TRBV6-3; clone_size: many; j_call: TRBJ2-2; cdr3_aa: CASGPGHGELFF
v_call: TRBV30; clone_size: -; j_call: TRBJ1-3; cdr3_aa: CAWETGPPGAPGNTIYF
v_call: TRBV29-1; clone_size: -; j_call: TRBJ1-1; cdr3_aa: CSVEGRANTEAFF
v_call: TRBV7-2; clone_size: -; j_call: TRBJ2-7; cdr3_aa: CASSLNRGLNEQYF
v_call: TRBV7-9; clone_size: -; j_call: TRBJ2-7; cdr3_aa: CASSLGTGVYEQYF
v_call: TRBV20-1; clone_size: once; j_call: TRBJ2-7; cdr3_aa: CSARTLLAGEGEQYF
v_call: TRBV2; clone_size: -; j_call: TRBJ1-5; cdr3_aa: CASSLQRFQPQHF